This TCR beta chain appears in the sequencing data of a study of shared clonotypes between healthy human individuals. Whole-study findings and limits: Against clonotypes common to all four donors, non-shared ones had lower generation probabilities. The study's rarefaction showed incomplete sorted-subset sequencing despite large depth. Naive CD4 clonotypes overlapped across a handful of donors at around 4.7%.

Looked up from germline, CDR1 is SGHAT and CDR2 is FQNNGV. The CDR3 is 15 amino acids. V lost 1 base, J lost 7 bases, and 16 bases lay in between. Generated by immunoSEQ multiplex PCR, the TCRdb table keeps only in-frame clones and is missing some. In the table there are around 690,000 clones, 90% of which are singletons. Donors comprised healthy HIV-negative adults lacking recent acute infections or vaccinations. Note on this clone: The antigen is undetermined.

The TCR comes from a man between 18 and 35 years old in good health. Some clones in this sample may be carry-over from other donors' samples. J is TRBJ1-2 and V is TRBV11-2; D is ambiguous. The sample comprised memory CD8+ T cells from PBMCs. Subset specified: CD45RO+ cells pooled with CCR7-negative TemRA cells. The CDR3 DNA is TGTGCCAGCAGCTTAGTCGGTACGGGTCTCGGTGGCTACACCTTC. Translated: CASSLVGTGLGGYTF.